This T cell receptor (beta chain) was recorded in a study of shared clonotypes between healthy human individuals. General study findings and limits: Compared with clonotypes that all four donors shared, non-shared clonotypes had lower generation probabilities.

V lost 0 bases and J 4 bases, leaving 4 bases between the germline ends. This CDR3 contains 13 residues. The germline CDR1 and CDR2 sequences are SGHAT and FQNNGV. CD45RO negativity and positive selection for CCR7 defined naive CD8 cells, a population that excluded terminally differentiated effector memory CD45RA+ cells. As concerns this clone: Antigen: not known.

At the deep level, the assay was run. Across several immunoSEQ plates, the genomic DNA of each subset was split evenly. A roughly 200 ng quantity of DNA, tens of thousands of T cell genomes, went into the sorted-subset replicate PCRs. Assay used: immunoSEQ multiplex PCR; TCRdb lists only in-frame clones, some missing. In the table there are under 850,000 clones, about 91% of which are singletons. The source material was naive CD8+ T cells sorted from blood. The chain links TRBV11-2 to TRBJ1-3; D is ambiguous. This clonotype was sampled from a man between 25 and 39 years old in good health. The CDR3 DNA is TGTGCCAGCAGCTTAGAGGTCGGAAACACCATATATTTT. Protein sequence: CASSLEVGNTIYF.